The source of this T cell receptor beta chain is a study of cytomegalovirus exposure and HLA in healthy donors. Overall study: The roughly 110 validation repertoires used the same platform as the 666 first-cohort repertoires, a later analysis reported.

V was pared by 6 bases and J by 2 bases, with 4 bases between. The CDR3 covers 11 residues. Germline-derived CDR1 and CDR2 are SNHLY and FYNNEI. Assay used: immunoSEQ multiplex PCR; TCRdb lists only in-frame clones, some missing. This table holds around 120,000 clones, around 85% found once. Study-wide findings and caveats: In vitro checks showed that a few CMV-associated chains really do target CMV antigens. For cytomegalovirus status, the classifier reportedly gave diagnoses with high specificity and sensitivity. The TCR clusters that emerged in the first cohort tended, a later analysis found, to co-occur in the 120 or so validation repertoires.

Regarding this clone: Its antigen remains unknown. This sample also contains other DNA sequences that code for the same CDR3.

The V call is TRBV2, the J call TRBJ1-2; no clear D. The sequencing input was PBMCs. The source of this sequence is a man between 18 and 29 years old in good health and CMV-seropositive. The CDR3 is CASSLNYGYTF. The CDR3 nucleotides are TGTGCCAGCAGCCTAAACTATGGCTACACCTTC.